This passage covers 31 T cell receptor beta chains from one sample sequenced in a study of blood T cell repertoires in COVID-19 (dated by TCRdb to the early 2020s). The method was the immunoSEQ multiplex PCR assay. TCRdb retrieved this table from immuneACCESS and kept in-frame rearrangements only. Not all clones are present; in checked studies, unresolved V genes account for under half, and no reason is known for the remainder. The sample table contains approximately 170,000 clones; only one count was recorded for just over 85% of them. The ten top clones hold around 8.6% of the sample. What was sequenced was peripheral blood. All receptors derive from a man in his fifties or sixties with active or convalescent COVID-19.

CDR3 in amino acids: CATSRGTEYGYTF. The CDR3, as DNA: TGTGCCACCAGCAGGGGGACAGAGTATGGCTACACCTTC. The gene calls are TRBV15 and TRBJ1-2; 7 positions match TRBD1. The CDR3 consists of 13 residues. The germline gives CDR1 LNHNV, CDR2 YYDKDF (reference sequence). Unmatched junction bases numbered 3, after V lost 3 bases and J lost 5 bases.

CDR3 nucleotide sequence: TGTGCCAGCAGCTCCCGGGGACAGCTCAACACTGAAGCTTTCTTT. The encoded protein is CASSSRGQLNTEAFF. This chain joins TRBV7-2 and TRBJ1-1, with 7 bases fitting TRBD1. The CDR3 sequence is 15 residues long. With V trimmed by 4 bases and J by 2 bases, 7 bases remained unmatched. The germline gives CDR1 SGHTA, CDR2 FQGNSA.

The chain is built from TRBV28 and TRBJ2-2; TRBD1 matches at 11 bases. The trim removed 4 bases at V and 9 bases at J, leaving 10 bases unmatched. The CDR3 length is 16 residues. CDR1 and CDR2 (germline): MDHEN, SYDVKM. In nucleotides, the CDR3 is TGTGCCAGCAGTTCCCTGCCTGGACAGGGGGCAAGGGAGCTGTTTTTT. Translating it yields CASSSLPGQGARELFF.

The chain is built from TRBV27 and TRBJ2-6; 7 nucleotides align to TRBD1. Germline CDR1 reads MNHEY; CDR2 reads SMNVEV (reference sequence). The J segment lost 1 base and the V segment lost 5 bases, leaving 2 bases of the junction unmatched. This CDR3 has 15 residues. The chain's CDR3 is CASSLQGSGANVLTF. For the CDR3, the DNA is TGTGCCAGCAGTCTACAGGGGTCTGGGGCCAACGTCCTGACTTTC.

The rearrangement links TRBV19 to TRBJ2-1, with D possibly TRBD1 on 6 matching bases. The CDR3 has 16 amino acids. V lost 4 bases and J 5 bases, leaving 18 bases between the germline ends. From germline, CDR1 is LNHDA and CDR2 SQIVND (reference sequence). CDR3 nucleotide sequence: TGTGCCAGTAGTAGGATGTACAGGGCCCCGGACAATGAGCAGTTCTTC. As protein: CASSRMYRAPDNEQFF.

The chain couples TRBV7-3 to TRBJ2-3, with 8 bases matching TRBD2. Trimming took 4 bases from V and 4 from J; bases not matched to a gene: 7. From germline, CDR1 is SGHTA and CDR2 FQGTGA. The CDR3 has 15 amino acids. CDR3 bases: TGTGCCAGCAGCTACGGACGGGGGGGCGCAGATACGCAGTATTTT. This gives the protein CASSYGRGGADTQYF.

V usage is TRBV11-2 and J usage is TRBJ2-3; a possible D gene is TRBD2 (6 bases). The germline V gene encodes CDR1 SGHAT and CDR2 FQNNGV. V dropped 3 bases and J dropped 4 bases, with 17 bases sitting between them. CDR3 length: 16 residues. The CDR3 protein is CASSFGGRMGADTQYF. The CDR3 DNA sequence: TGTGCCAGCAGCTTTGGGGGGAGGATGGGGGCAGATACGCAGTATTTT.

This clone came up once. In DNA, the CDR3 is TGTGCCAGCAGCCCACAGGGGGCCTACTACGAGCAGTACTTC. Its translation: CASSPQGAYYEQYF. V usage is TRBV4-2 and J usage is TRBJ2-7, with 9 bases identical to TRBD1. Germline V gene lookup returns CDR1 LGHNA and CDR2 YNFKEQ. The CDR3 has 14 residues. V was pared by 4 bases and J by 3 bases, with 4 bases of the junction left unmatched.

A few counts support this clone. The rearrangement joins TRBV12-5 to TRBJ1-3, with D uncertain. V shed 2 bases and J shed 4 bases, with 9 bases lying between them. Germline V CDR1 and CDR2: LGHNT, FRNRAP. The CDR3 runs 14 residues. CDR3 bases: TGTGCTAGTGGTTTGAGTCTGGAGGGAAACACCATATATTTT. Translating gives CASGLSLEGNTIYF.

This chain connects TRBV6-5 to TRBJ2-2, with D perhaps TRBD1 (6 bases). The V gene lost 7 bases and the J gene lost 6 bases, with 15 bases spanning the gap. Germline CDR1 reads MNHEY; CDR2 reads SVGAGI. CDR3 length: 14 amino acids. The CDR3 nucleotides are TGTGCCAGCATGGATAGGGCAGGGGCCGGGGAGCTGTTTTTT. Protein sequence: CASMDRAGAGELFF.

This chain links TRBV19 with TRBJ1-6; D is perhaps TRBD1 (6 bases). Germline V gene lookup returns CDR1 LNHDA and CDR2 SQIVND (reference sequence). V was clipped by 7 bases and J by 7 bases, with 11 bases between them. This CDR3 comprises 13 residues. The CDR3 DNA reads TGTGCCAGTATCGGACAGACAAATTCACCCCTCCACTTT. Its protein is CASIGQTNSPLHF.

The CDR3 spells CASSKGMDSRYGYTF. As DNA, the CDR3 is TGTGCCAGCTCCAAAGGGATGGACAGCCGCTATGGCTACACCTTC. This rearrangement joins TRBV18 to TRBJ1-2; the D gene is possibly TRBD1 (6 bases). The germline V gene has CDR1 KGHSH and CDR2 LQKENI. Trimming took 6 bases from V and 4 from J, leaving 18 bases between them. This CDR3 contains 15 residues. The whole variable domain, remainder taken from reference TRBV18 and TRBJ1-2, is NAGVMQNPRHLVRRRGQEARLRCSPMKGHSHVYWYRQLPEEGLKFMVYLQKENIIDESGMPKERFSAEFPKEGPSILRIQQVVRGDSAAYFCASSKGMDSRYGYTFGSGTRLTVV.

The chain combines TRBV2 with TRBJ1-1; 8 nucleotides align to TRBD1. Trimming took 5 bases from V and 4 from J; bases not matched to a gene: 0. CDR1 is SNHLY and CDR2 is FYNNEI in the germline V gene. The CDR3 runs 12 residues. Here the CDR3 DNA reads TGTGCCAGCAGTCAGGGGGCCACTGAAGCTTTCTTT. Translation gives CASSQGATEAFF.

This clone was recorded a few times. The CDR3 DNA is TGCGCCAGCAGCCTAAAGACAGGGTACTACGAGCAGTACTTC. This encodes CASSLKTGYYEQYF. This rearrangement joins TRBV4-1 to TRBJ2-7; TRBD1 matches 7 bases. The germline gives CDR1 MGHRA, CDR2 YSYEKL. The CDR3 is 14 amino acids. Germline trimming cut 4 bases from V and 3 bases from J; bases unmatched to any gene: 6.

This CDR3 reads CASSLADIQYF. As DNA, the CDR3 is TGTGCCAGCAGCTTGGCTGACATTCAGTACTTC. The chain joins TRBV5-4 to TRBJ2-4; D is undetermined. The V end was cut by 0 bases, the J end by 8 bases, with 3 bases between. Germline-derived CDR1 and CDR2 are SGHNT and YYREEE (reference sequence). The CDR3 extends over 11 amino acids. Using reference TRBV5-4 and TRBJ2-4 for the parts outside the CDR3, the full variable domain is ETGVTQSPTHLIKTRGQQVTLRCSSQSGHNTVSWYQQALGQGPQFIFQYYREEENGRGNFPPRFSGLQFPNYSSELNVNALELDDSALYLCASSLADIQYFGAGTRLSVL.

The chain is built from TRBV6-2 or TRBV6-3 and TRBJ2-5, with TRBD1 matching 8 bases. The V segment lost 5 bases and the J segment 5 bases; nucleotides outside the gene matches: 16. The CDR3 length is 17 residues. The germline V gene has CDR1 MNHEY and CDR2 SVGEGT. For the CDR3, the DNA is TGTGCCAGCAGTCCACCGACCGCAGGGGGCTCTAGGGAGACCCAGTACTTC. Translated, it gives CASSPPTAGGSRETQYF.

CDR3 loop: CASSLWGDRGKDGYTF. DNA of the CDR3: TGTGCCAGCAGTTTATGGGGGGACAGGGGAAAGGATGGCTACACCTTC. V and J are TRBV28 and TRBJ1-2; 10 bases are a match to TRBD1. There are 16 residues in the CDR3. The V and J ends lost 0 bases and 6 bases, in that order; junction bases with no gene match: 7. The germline V gene encodes CDR1 MDHEN and CDR2 SYDVKM.

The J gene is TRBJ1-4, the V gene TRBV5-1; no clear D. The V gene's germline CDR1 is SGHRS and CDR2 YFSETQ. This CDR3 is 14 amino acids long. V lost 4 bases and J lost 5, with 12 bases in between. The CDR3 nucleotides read TGCGCCAGCAGCGGAACAGAAAGGAATGAAAAACTGTTTTTT. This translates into CASSGTERNEKLFF.

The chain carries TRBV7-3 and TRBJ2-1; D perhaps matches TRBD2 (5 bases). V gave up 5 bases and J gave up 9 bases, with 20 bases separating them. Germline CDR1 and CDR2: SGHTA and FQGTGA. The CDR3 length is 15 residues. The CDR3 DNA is TGTGCCAGCAGCGTCTACCCGGTCCTAGGGAGTGAGCAGTTCTTC. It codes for CASSVYPVLGSEQFF.

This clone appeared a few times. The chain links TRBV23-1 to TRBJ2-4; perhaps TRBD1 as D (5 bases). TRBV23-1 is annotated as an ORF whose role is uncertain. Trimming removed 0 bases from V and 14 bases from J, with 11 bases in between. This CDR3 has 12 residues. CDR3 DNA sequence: TGCGCCAGCAGTCAATCCCAGGGAATAGAGTACTTC. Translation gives CASSQSQGIEYF.

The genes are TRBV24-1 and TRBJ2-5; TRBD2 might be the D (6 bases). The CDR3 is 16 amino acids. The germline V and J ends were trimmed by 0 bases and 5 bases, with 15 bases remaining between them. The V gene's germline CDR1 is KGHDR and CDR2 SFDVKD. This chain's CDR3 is CATSDLRFGGRETQYF. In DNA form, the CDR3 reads TGTGCCACCAGTGATTTGCGGTTCGGGGGTCGGGAGACCCAGTACTTC.

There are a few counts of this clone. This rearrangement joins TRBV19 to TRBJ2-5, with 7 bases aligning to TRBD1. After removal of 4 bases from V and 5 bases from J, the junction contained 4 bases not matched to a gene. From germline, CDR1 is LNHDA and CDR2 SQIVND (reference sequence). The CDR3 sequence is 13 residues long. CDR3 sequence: CASSKGARETQYF. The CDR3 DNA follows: TGTGCCAGTAGTAAGGGGGCACGGGAGACCCAGTACTTC.

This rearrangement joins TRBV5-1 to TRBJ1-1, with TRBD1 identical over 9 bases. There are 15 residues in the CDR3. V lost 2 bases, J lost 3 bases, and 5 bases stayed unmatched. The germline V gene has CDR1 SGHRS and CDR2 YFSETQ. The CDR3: CASSFNTGGYTEAFF. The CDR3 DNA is TGCGCCAGCAGCTTTAATACAGGGGGCTACACTGAAGCTTTCTTT.

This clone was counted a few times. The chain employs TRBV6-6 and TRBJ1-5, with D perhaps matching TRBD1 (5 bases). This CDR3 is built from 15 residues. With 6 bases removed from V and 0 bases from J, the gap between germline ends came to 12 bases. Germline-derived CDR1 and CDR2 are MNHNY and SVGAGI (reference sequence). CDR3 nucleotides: TGTGCCAGCAGACAGGTCCAAGATAGCAATCAGCCCCAGCATTTT. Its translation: CASRQVQDSNQPQHF.

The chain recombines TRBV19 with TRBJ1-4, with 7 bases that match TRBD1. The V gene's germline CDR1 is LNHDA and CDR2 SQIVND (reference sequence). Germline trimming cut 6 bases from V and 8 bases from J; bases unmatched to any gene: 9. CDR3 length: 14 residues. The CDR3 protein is CASSRNRGEEKLFF. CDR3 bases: TGTGCCAGTAGCCGAAACAGGGGAGAGGAAAAACTGTTTTTT.

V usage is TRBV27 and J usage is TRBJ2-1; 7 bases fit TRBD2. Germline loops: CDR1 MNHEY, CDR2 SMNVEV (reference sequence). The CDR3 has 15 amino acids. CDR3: CAIAWAGASYNEQFF. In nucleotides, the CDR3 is TGTGCGATCGCGTGGGCGGGAGCGTCATACAATGAGCAGTTCTTC.

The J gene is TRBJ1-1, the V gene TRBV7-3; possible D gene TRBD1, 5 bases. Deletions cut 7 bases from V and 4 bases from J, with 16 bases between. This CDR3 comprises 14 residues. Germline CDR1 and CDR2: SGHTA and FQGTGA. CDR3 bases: TGTGCCAGCACCAGAGATGGGGGGGGCACTGAAGCTTTCTTT. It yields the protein CASTRDGGGTEAFF.

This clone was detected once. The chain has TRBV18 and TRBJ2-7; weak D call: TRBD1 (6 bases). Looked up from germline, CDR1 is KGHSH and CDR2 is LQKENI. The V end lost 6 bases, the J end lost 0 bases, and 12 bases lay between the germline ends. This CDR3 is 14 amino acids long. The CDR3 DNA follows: TGTGCCAGCTCGACAACAGGGAACTCCTACGAGCAGTACTTC. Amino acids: CASSTTGNSYEQYF.

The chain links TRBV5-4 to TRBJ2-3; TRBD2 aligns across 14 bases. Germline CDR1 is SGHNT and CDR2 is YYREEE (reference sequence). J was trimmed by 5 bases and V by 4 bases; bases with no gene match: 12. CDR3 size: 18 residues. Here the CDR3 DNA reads TGTGCCAGCAGCCCTACCCCCGGACTAGCGGGAGGTAAAGATACGCAGTATTTT. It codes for CASSPTPGLAGGKDTQYF. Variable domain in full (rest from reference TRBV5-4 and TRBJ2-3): ETGVTQSPTHLIKTRGQQVTLRCSSQSGHNTVSWYQQALGQGPQFIFQYYREEENGRGNFPPRFSGLQFPNYSSELNVNALELDDSALYLCASSPTPGLAGGKDTQYFGPGTRLTVL.

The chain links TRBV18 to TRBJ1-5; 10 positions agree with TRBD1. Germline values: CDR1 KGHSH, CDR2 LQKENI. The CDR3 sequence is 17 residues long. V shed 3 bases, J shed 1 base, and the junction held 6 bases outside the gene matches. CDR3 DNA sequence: TGTGCCAGCTCACCTGGGACAGGGGTTGGGAGCAATCAGCCCCAGCATTTT. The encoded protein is CASSPGTGVGSNQPQHF.

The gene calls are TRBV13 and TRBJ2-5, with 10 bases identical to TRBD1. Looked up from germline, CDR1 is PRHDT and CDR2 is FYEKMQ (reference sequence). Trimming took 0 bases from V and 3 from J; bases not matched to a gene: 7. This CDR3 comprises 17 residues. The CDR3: CASSLGVGTGEEETQYF. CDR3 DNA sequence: TGTGCCAGCAGCTTAGGAGTAGGGACAGGGGAGGAAGAGACCCAGTACTTC. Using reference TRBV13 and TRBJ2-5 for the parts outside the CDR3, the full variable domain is AAGVIQSPRHLIKEKRETATLKCYPIPRHDTVYWYQQGPGQDPQFLISFYEKMQSDKGSIPDRFSAQQFSDYHSELNMSSLELGDSALYFCASSLGVGTGEEETQYFGPGTRLLVL.